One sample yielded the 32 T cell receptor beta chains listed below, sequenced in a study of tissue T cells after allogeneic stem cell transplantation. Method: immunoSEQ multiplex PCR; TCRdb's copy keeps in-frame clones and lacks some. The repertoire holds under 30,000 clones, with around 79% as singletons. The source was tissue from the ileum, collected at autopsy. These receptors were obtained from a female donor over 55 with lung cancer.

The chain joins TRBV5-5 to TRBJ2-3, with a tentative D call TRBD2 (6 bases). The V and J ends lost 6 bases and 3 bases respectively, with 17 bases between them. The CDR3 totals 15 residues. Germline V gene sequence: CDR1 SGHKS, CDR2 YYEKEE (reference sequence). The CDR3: CASKRGGVGTDTQYF. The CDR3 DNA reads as TGTGCCAGCAAACGTGGAGGGGTCGGGACAGATACGCAGTATTTT.

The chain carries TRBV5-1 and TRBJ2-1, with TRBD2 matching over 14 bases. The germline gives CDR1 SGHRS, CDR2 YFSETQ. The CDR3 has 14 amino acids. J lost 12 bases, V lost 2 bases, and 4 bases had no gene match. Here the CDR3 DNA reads TGCGCCAGCAGCTTACAAGGACTAGCGGGAGGGCAGTTCTTC. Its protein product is CASSLQGLAGGQFF.

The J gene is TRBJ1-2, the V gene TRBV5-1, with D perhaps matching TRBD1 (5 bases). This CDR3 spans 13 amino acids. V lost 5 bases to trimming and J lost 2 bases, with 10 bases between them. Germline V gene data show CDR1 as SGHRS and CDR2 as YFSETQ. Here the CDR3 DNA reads TGCGCCAGCAGGAGGGACTTCAACTATGGCTACACCTTC. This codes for CASRRDFNYGYTF.

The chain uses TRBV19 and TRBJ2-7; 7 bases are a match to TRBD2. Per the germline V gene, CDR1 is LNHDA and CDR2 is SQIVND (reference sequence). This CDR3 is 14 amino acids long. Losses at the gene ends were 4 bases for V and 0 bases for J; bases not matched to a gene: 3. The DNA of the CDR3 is TGTGCCAGTAGTACAGGGAGGGGCTCCTACGAGCAGTACTTC. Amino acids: CASSTGRGSYEQYF.

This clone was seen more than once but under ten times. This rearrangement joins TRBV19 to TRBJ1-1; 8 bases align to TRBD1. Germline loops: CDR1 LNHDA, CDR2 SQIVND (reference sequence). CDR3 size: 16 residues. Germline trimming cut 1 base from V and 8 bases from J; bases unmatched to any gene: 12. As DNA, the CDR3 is TGTGCCAGTAGTATAGGGGTCGGACAGGGTATTTCGGAAGCTTTCTTT. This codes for CASSIGVGQGISEAFF.

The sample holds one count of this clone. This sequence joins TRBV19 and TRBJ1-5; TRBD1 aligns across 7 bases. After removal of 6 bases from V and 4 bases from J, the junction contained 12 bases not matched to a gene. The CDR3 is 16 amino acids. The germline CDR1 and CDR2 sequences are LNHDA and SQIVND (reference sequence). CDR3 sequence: CASSYRGGVTNQPQHF. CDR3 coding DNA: TGTGCCAGTAGCTACAGGGGAGGTGTGACTAATCAGCCCCAGCATTTT.

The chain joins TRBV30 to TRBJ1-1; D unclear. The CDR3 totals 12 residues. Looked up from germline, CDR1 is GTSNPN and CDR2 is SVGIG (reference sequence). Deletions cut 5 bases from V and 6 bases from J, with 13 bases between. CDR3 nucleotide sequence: TGTGCCTGGGCGTCCGCGCGATCTGAAGCTTTCTTT. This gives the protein CAWASARSEAFF.

The CDR3, as DNA: TGTGCCAGCAGGGCGGGCAGTAGCACAGATACGCAGTATTTT. Its protein is CASRAGSSTDTQYF. The chain has TRBV27 and TRBJ2-3; D perhaps matches TRBD2 (5 bases). The germline V gene has CDR1 MNHEY and CDR2 SMNVEV (reference sequence). The V end lost 6 bases, the J end lost 0 bases, and 10 bases lay between the germline ends. The CDR3 runs to 14 residues.

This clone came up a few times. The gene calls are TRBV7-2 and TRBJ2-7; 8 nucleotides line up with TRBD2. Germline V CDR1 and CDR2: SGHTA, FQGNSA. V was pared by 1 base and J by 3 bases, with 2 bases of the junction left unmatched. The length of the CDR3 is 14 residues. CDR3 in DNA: TGTGCCAGCAGCTTAGGACTAGCGATCTACGAGCAGTACTTC. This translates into CASSLGLAIYEQYF. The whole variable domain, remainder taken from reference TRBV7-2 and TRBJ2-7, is GAGVSQSPSNKVTEKGKDVELRCDPISGHTALYWYRQSLGQGLEFLIYFQGNSAPDKSGLPSDRFSAERTGGSVSTLTIQRTQQEDSAVYLCASSLGLAIYEQYFGPGTRLTVT.

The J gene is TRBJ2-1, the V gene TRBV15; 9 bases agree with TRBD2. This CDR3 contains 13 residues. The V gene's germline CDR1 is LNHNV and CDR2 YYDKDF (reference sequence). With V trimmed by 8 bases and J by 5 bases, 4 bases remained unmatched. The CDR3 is CATGLAGNNEQFF. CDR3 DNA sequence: TGTGCCACCGGGCTAGCGGGAAACAATGAGCAGTTCTTC. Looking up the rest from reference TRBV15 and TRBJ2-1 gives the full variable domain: DAMVIQNPRYQVTQFGKPVTLSCSQTLNHNVMYWYQQKSSQAPKLLFHYYDKDFNNEADTPDNFQSRRPNTSFCFLDIRSPGLGDTAMYLCATGLAGNNEQFFGPGTRLTVL.

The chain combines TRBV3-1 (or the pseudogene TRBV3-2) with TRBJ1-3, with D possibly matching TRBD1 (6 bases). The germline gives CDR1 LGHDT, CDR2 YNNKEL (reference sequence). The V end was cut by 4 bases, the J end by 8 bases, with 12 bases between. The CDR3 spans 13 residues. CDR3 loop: CASSRGARYTIYF. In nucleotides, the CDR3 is TGTGCCAGCAGCCGGGGGGCTCGATACACCATATATTTT.

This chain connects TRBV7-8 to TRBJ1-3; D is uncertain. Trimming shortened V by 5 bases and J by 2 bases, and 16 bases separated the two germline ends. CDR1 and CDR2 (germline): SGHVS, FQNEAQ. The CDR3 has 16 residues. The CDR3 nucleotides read TGTGCCAGCAGCCTAAGCGGGAATACGGCTGGAAACACCATATATTTT. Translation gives CASSLSGNTAGNTIYF.

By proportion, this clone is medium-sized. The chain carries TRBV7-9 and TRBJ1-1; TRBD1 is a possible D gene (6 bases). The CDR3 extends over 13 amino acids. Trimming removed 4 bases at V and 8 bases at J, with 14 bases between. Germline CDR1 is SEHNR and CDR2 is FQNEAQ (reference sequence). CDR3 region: CASSSSGHGEAFF. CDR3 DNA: TGTGCCAGCAGCTCATCGGGACACGGAGAAGCTTTCTTT. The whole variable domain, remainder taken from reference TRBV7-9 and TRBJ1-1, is DTGVSQNPRHKITKRGQNVTFRCDPISEHNRLYWYRQTLGQGPEFLTYFQNEAQLEKSRLLSDRFSAERPKGSFSTLEIQRTEQGDSAMYLCASSSSGHGEAFFGQGTRLTVV.

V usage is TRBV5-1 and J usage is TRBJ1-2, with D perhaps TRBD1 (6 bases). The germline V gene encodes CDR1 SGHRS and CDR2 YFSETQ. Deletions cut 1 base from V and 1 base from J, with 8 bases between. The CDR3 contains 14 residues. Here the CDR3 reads CASSLSQGNYGYTF. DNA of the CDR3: TGCGCCAGCAGCTTGTCACAGGGTAACTATGGCTACACCTTC.

CDR3 region: CTSRLERDGRNTIYF. The CDR3 nucleotides are TGCACCAGCAGACTCGAACGGGATGGGAGAAACACCATATATTTT. This rearrangement joins TRBV1 to TRBJ1-3. TRBV1 is recorded as a pseudogene. This CDR3 is built from 15 residues.

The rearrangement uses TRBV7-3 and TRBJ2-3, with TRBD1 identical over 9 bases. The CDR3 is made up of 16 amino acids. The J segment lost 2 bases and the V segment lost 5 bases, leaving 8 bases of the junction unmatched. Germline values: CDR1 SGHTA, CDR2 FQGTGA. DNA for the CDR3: TGTGCCAGCAGCCCAAACGGACAGGGGACCACAGATACGCAGTATTTT. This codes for CASSPNGQGTTDTQYF.

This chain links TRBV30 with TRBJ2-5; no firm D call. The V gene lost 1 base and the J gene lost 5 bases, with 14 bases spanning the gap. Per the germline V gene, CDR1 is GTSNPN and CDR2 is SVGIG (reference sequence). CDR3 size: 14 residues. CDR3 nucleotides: TGTGCCTGGAGTGCGGTGCTTAGTAGGGAGACCCAGTACTTC. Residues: CAWSAVLSRETQYF.

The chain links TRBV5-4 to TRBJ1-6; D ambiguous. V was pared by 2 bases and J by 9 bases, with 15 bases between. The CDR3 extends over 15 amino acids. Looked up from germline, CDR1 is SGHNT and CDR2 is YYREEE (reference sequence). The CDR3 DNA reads TGTGCCAGCAGCTTTGGACGAGCGGCTTTTTCACCCCTCCACTTT. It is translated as CASSFGRAAFSPLHF.

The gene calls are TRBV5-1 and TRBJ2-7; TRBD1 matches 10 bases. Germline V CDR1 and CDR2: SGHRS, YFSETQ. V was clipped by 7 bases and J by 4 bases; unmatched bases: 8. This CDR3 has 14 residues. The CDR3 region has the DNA TGCGCCAGCGCGACAGGGGGCCATTCGTACGAGCAGTACTTC. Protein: CASATGGHSYEQYF. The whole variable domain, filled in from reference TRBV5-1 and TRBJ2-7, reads KAGVTQTPRYLIKTRGQQVTLSCSPISGHRSVSWYQQTPGQGLQFLFEYFSETQRNKGNFPGRFSGRQFSNSRSEMNVSTLELGDSALYLCASATGGHSYEQYFGPGTRLTVT.

Here the CDR3 DNA reads TGTGCCAGCAGCCAGACGGTGCGCTACACCTTC. It translates to CASSQTVRYTF. The V and J genes are TRBV6-2 or TRBV6-3 and TRBJ1-2; D call uncertain. Looked up from germline, CDR1 is MNHEY and CDR2 is SVGEGT. V gave up 6 bases and J gave up 9 bases, with 11 bases separating them. This CDR3 region has 11 residues.

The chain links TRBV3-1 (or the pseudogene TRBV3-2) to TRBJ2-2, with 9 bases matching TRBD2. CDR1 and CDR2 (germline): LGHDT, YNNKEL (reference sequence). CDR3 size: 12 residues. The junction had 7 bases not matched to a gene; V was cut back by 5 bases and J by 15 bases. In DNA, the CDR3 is TGTGCCAGCAGCGACCCTAGCGGGAAGGTGTTTTTT. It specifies CASSDPSGKVFF.

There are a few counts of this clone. The CDR3 here is CASSLGAKGTGNTIYF. CDR3 DNA sequence: TGTGCCAGCAGCTTAGGGGCAAAGGGGACTGGAAACACCATATATTTT. The V gene is TRBV7-2, the J gene TRBJ1-3; D may be TRBD1 (5 bases). CDR3 length: 16 residues. V gave up 1 base and J gave up 2 bases, with 12 bases separating them. CDR1 is SGHTA, CDR2 FQGNSA, per germline.

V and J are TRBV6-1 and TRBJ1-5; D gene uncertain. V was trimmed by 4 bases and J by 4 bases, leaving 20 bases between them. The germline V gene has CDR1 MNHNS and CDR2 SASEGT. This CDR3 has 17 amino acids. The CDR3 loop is CASSAGLSSALNQPQHF. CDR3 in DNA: TGTGCCAGCAGTGCCGGGCTCTCCAGCGCCTTAAATCAGCCCCAGCATTTT.

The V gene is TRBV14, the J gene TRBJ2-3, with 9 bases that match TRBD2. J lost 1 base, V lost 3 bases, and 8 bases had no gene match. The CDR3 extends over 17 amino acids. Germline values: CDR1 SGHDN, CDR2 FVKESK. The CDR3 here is CASSQTLAGAGTDTQYF. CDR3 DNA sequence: TGTGCCAGCAGCCAGACGTTAGCGGGAGCGGGCACAGATACGCAGTATTTT.

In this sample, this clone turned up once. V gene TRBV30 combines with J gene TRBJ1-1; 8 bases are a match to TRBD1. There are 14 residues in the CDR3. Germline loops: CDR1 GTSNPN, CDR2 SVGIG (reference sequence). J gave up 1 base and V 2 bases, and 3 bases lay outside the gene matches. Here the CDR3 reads CAWSPGGWNTEAFF. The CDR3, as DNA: TGTGCCTGGAGTCCAGGGGGCTGGAACACTGAAGCTTTCTTT.

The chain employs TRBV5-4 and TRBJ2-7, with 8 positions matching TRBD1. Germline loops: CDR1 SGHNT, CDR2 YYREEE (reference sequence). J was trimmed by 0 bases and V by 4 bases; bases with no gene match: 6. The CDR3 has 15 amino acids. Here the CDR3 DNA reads TGTGCCAGCAGCCTACGACAGGGGAACTCCTACGAGCAGTACTTC. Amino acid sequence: CASSLRQGNSYEQYF. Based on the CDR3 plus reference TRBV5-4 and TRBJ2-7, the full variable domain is ETGVTQSPTHLIKTRGQQVTLRCSSQSGHNTVSWYQQALGQGPQFIFQYYREEENGRGNFPPRFSGLQFPNYSSELNVNALELDDSALYLCASSLRQGNSYEQYFGPGTRLTVT.

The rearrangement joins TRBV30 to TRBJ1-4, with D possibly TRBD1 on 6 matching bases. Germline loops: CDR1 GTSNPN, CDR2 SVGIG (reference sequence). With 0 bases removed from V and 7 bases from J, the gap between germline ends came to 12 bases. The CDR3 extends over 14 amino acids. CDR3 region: CAWSVKGVREKLFF. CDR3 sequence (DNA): TGTGCCTGGAGTGTAAAGGGGGTTCGTGAAAAACTGTTTTTT.

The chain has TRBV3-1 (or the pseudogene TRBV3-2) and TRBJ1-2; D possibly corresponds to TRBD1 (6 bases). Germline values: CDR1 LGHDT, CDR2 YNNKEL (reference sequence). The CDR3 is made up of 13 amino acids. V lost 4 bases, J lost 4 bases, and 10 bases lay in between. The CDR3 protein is CASSRGQFYGYTF. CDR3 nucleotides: TGTGCCAGCAGCCGTGGACAGTTCTATGGCTACACCTTC.

This CDR3 is CASSQGRGFSIQYF. For the CDR3, the DNA is TGTGCCAGTTCCCAAGGAAGGGGGTTTAGCATTCAGTACTTC. The chain combines TRBV19 with TRBJ2-4; D is possibly TRBD1 (6 bases). The V end lost 8 bases, the J end lost 9 bases, and 20 bases lay between the germline ends. Per germline, CDR1 LNHDA and CDR2 SQIVND (reference sequence). This CDR3 comprises 14 residues.

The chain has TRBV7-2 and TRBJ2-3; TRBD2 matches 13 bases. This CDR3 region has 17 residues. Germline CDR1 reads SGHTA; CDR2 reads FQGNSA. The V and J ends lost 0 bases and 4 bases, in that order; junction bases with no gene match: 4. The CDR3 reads CASSLAAGTSGADTQYF. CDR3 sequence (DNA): TGTGCCAGCAGCTTAGCGGCAGGGACTAGCGGGGCAGATACGCAGTATTTT.

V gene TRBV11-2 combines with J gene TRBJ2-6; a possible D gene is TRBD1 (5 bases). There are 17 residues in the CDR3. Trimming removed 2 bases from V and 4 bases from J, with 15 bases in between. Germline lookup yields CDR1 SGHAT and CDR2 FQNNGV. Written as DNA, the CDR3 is TGTGCCAGCAGCTTATTTTCTGGGGCCGGAGGGGCCAACGTCCTGACTTTC. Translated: CASSLFSGAGGANVLTF. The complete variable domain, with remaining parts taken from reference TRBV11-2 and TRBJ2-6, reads EAGVAQSPRYKIIEKRQSVAFWCNPISGHATLYWYQQILGQGPKLLIQFQNNGVVDDSQLPKDRFSAERLKGVDSTLKIQPAKLEDSAVYLCASSLFSGAGGANVLTFGAGSRLTVL.

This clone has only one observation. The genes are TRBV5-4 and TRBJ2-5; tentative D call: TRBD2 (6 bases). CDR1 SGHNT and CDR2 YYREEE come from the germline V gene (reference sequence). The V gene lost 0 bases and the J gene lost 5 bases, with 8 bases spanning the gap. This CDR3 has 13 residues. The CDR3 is CASSLGGTETQYF. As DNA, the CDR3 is TGTGCCAGCAGCTTGGGGGGGACTGAGACCCAGTACTTC. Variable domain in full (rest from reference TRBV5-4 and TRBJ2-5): ETGVTQSPTHLIKTRGQQVTLRCSSQSGHNTVSWYQQALGQGPQFIFQYYREEENGRGNFPPRFSGLQFPNYSSELNVNALELDDSALYLCASSLGGTETQYFGPGTRLLVL.